This T cell receptor (beta chain) was sequenced for a study of blood T cell repertoires in COVID-19. Background on the study: COVID-19 samples from acute and convalescent phases originated in the United States, Italy and Spain.

The authors' processing: Reference gene primers were amplified, and this amplification served to estimate nucleated cell counts. Sequenced by immunoSEQ multiplex PCR; TCRdb stores in-frame clones only, minus some. V and J calls and clone size come straight from that table; D and trimming were deduced from the DNA. The sample records more than 300,000 clones, roughly nine tenths being singletons. Shortly before study entry, within 2 weeks, exposed participants had met a COVID-19 case. This clone was found once. This CDR3 spans 11 amino acids. V was pared by 5 bases and J by 10 bases, with 9 bases between. Germline lookup yields CDR1 MNHEY and CDR2 SMNVEV (reference sequence).

The source material was PBMCs or T cells enriched from blood (not recorded which). The chain joins TRBV27 to TRBJ2-1, with D possibly matching TRBD1 (5 bases). The receptor was derived from a woman aged 40 to 49 who had been exposed to COVID-19. The CDR3 sequence: CASSDRFEQFF. CDR3 DNA sequence: TGTGCCAGCAGTGACAGATTCGAGCAGTTCTTC.